These 18 T cell receptor beta chains were all obtained from the same sample, sequenced in a study of molecular identifiers for immune sequencing clone quantification. TCRdb redid the calling of the PCR reads with MiXCR, one entry per CDR3 protein. The data hold approximately 54,000 distinct CDR3 sequences, with about 23% observed a single time. The specimen was naive CD8+ T cells from blood, with Jurkat cell RNA spiked in. Subset defined: FACS-sorted CD8+CD4-CCR7+CD45RA+ naive T cells. Receptors originate from a human donor in good health. Some libraries in this study had Jurkat cell RNA spiked in.

The chain is built from TRBV4-2 and TRBJ2-3; D gene uncertain. The CDR3 runs to 16 residues. The germline V gene has CDR1 LGHNA and CDR2 YNFKEQ. V shed 3 bases and J shed 0 bases, with 13 bases lying between them. DNA of the CDR3: TGTGCCAGCAGCCAGGTACCGCGAGGTAGCACAGATACGCAGTATTTT. This gives the protein CASSQVPRGSTDTQYF.

In the case of this clonotype: A read error is possible here, since a much larger clone lies one base away. The conserved closing phenylalanine or tryptophan is absent in this CDR3, likely reflecting a read error. V usage is TRBV4-1 and J usage is TRBJ2-5; 8 bases are a match to TRBD1. J was trimmed by 1 base and V by 3 bases; bases with no gene match: 4. The CDR3 runs to 15 residues. Germline CDR1 reads MGHRA; CDR2 reads YSYEKL. The CDR3 nucleotides are TGCGCCAGCAGCCACGCACAGGGGGGCCAAGAGACCCAGTACTCC. It encodes CASSHAQGGQETQYS.

In the case of this clonotype: Given a much more abundant clone one base away, this may be a read error. V and J are TRBV20-1 and TRBJ2-7; TRBD1 might be the D (5 bases). V was pared by 3 bases and J by 2 bases, with 14 bases between. CDR1 DFQATT and CDR2 SNEGSKA come from the germline V gene (reference sequence). The CDR3 is 14 amino acids. The CDR3: CSARSPPGPYEQYF. The CDR3 coding sequence is TGCAGTGCTAGGTCCCCGCCAGGGCCCTACGAGCAGTACTTC.

This clonotype was detected ten times or more. The J gene is TRBJ2-1, the V gene TRBV19; D gene ambiguous. Germline CDR1 is LNHDA and CDR2 is SQIVND (reference sequence). The length of the CDR3 is 13 residues. Trimming took 5 bases from V and 4 from J, leaving 9 bases between them. CDR3 nucleotides: TGTGCCAGTAGTCCCGACGATTACAATGAGCAGTTCTTC. Protein sequence: CASSPDDYNEQFF.

The V and J genes are TRBV6-6 and TRBJ1-4, with no clear D. Germline V gene sequence: CDR1 MNHNY, CDR2 SVGAGI (reference sequence). There are 14 residues in the CDR3. Trimming shortened V by 6 bases and J by 8 bases, and 16 bases separated the two germline ends. As DNA, the CDR3 is TGTGCCAGCAGCCTTAATACCCTGGGAGAAAAACTGTTTTTT. It is translated as CASSLNTLGEKLFF.

This clonotype was detected only a few times. The gene calls are TRBV7-9 and TRBJ2-7; either TRBD1 or TRBD2 may supply D (5 bases each). V lost 5 bases and J 5 bases, leaving 10 bases between the germline ends. Looked up from germline, CDR1 is SEHNR and CDR2 is FQNEAQ (reference sequence). The CDR3 sequence is 12 residues long. The CDR3 bases are TGTGCCAGCAGCCCGTTGGGGGACGAGCAGTACTTC. Residues: CASSPLGDEQYF. Looking up the rest from reference TRBV7-9 and TRBJ2-7 gives the full variable domain: DTGVSQNPRHKITKRGQNVTFRCDPISEHNRLYWYRQTLGQGPEFLTYFQNEAQLEKSRLLSDRFSAERPKGSFSTLEIQRTEQGDSAMYLCASSPLGDEQYFGPGTRLTVT.

This clonotype was counted ten times or more. This chain connects TRBV4-3 to TRBJ2-2, with D uncertain. Germline CDR1 and CDR2: LGHNA and YSLEER. The CDR3 runs to 14 residues. The ends were cut back, 0 bases at V and 1 base at J, with 3 bases in the middle. This chain's CDR3 is CASSQDGNTGELFF. CDR3 nucleotide sequence: TGCGCCAGCAGCCAAGACGGGAACACCGGGGAGCTGTTTTTT.

In its sample, this clonotype was seen many times. The V and J genes are TRBV6-1 and TRBJ2-7; 8 bases map to TRBD1. The trim removed 6 bases at V and 1 base at J, leaving 8 bases unmatched. The CDR3 covers 15 residues. The V gene's germline CDR1 is MNHNS and CDR2 SASEGT. The CDR3 DNA follows: TGTGCCAGCAGGCCGGGACAGGCCTTATCCTACGAGCAGTACTTC. It yields the protein CASRPGQALSYEQYF.

In regard to this clonotype: Possible read error: a much larger clone is one base away. This chain links TRBV6-2 or TRBV6-3 with TRBJ2-2, with 12 positions matching TRBD1. V trimming: 5 bases; J trimming: 2 bases; junction bases outside the gene matches: 9. This CDR3 spans 18 amino acids. Germline lookup yields CDR1 MNHEY and CDR2 SVGEGT. Here the CDR3 reads CASSPRDRGLDNTGELFF. In DNA, the CDR3 is TGTGCCAGCAGTCCTCGGGACAGGGGGCTTGATAACACCGGGGAGCTGTTTTTT.

In its sample, this clonotype was seen many times. This sequence joins TRBV6-2 or TRBV6-3 and TRBJ2-5, with a weak D call TRBD2 (6 bases). Trimming removed 2 bases at V and 2 bases at J, with 18 bases between. The CDR3 covers 17 residues. Germline loops: CDR1 MNHEY, CDR2 SVGEGT. CDR3 amino acids: CASSYLVAGPLQETQYF. CDR3 in DNA: TGTGCCAGCAGTTACCTCGTGGCGGGACCCCTTCAAGAGACCCAGTACTTC.

This clonotype was seen a handful of times. The chain couples TRBV7-3 to TRBJ2-1, with 7 bases matching TRBD2. CDR1 and CDR2 from the germline V gene are SGHTA and FQGTGA. The CDR3 runs to 16 residues. V shed 5 bases, J shed 0 bases, and the junction held 7 bases outside the gene matches. CDR3 coding DNA: TGTGCCAGCAGCCCGGGACTACCGTTCTCCTACAATGAGCAGTTCTTC. Amino acids: CASSPGLPFSYNEQFF.

Concerning this clonotype: A much larger clonotype is one base distant, so this may be a read error. This CDR3 is missing its conserved last phenylalanine or tryptophan, likely due to a read error. The chain links TRBV7-9 to TRBJ2-7, with a weak D call TRBD2 (6 bases). The V and J ends lost 5 bases and 5 bases respectively, with 19 bases between them. Per the germline V gene, CDR1 is SEHNR and CDR2 is FQNEAQ (reference sequence). The CDR3 is 15 residues long. The DNA of the CDR3 is TGTGCCAGCAGCATCGGACCCGGGACTCCGGACGAGCAGTACCTC. It translates to CASSIGPGTPDEQYL.

There are many counts of this clonotype. V gene TRBV28 combines with J gene TRBJ1-6; maybe TRBD1 (5 bases). V lost 4 bases, J lost 7 bases, and 5 bases lay in between. Per germline, CDR1 MDHEN and CDR2 SYDVKM. The CDR3 totals 12 residues. Written as DNA, the CDR3 is TGTGCCAGCAGTTCAGGGAATTCACCCCTCCACTTT. It is translated as CASSSGNSPLHF.

Note on this clonotype: A much larger clone is a single base away; this may be a read error. This rearrangement joins TRBV3-1 to TRBJ1-5; the D is unclear. The CDR3 is 16 amino acids. The germline CDR1 and CDR2 sequences are LGHDT and YNNKEL (reference sequence). The CDR3 bases are TGTGACAGCAGCCAAGTATCCGGGTATAGCAATCAGCCCCAGCATTTT. It translates to CDSSQVSGYSNQPQHF.

There are many counts of this clonotype. The chain carries TRBV2 and TRBJ2-7, with D perhaps matching TRBD2 (5 bases). Trimming removed 6 bases at V and 4 bases at J, with 7 bases between. The germline V gene has CDR1 SNHLY and CDR2 FYNNEI. This CDR3 contains 11 residues. The CDR3: CASSGGYEQYF. CDR3 sequence (DNA): TGTGCCAGCAGCGGAGGTTACGAGCAGTACTTC.

This clonotype was detected ten times or more. The chain recombines TRBV5-6 with TRBJ2-3, with 9 bases lining up with TRBD1. The junction had 2 bases not matched to a gene; V was cut back by 1 base and J by 2 bases. The CDR3 sequence is 15 residues long. In germline, CDR1 is SGHDT, CDR2 YYEEEE. The CDR3 region has the DNA TGTGCCAGCAGCTTGAGGACAGGGGTCACAGATACGCAGTATTTT. The encoded protein is CASSLRTGVTDTQYF.

In its sample, this clonotype was seen a few times. The chain is built from TRBV12-3 or TRBV12-4 and TRBJ2-5; 7 positions match TRBD1. The CDR3 loop spans 13 amino acids. Trimming at V came to 5 bases and at J to 5 bases, leaving 5 bases not matched to a gene. The CDR3 sequence: CASSGTDGETQYF. CDR3 coding DNA: TGTGCCAGCAGTGGGACAGACGGGGAGACCCAGTACTTC.

At least ten counts were recorded for this clonotype. The genes are TRBV19 and TRBJ1-1; D gene ambiguous. This CDR3 has 13 amino acids. V was trimmed by 3 bases and J by 5 bases, leaving 10 bases between them. The V gene's germline CDR1 is LNHDA and CDR2 SQIVND (reference sequence). The CDR3 DNA reads as TGTGCCAGTAGTATCTCTCTGGGGACTGAAGCTTTCTTT. This encodes CASSISLGTEAFF.